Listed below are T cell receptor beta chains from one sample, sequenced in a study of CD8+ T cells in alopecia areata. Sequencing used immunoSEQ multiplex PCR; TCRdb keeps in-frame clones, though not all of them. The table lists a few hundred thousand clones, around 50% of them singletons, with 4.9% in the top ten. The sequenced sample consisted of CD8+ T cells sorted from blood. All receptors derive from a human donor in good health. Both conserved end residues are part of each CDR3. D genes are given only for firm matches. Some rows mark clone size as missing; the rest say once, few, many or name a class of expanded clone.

TGTGCCAGCAGCTCAAGACAGGGTGGGGACACTGAAGCTTTCTTT	CASSSRQGGDTEAFF	TRBD1	TRBV7-9	TRBJ1-1	.
TGTGCCAGCAGCTTAGGCGGAGGAAAACTGTTTTTT	CASSLGGGKLFF	.	TRBV7-9	TRBJ1-4	.
TGTGCCAGCAGCTTGGGAGATGTGGGGACCCAGTACTTC	CASSLGDVGTQYF	.	TRBV5-6	TRBJ2-5	.
TGTGCCAGCAGTTTGGGCATGGGCTATGGCTACACCTTC	CASSLGMGYGYTF	.	TRBV27	TRBJ1-2	.
TGTGCCACCAGCAGAGTAGCCGGTTTTAATGAGCAGTTCTTC	CATSRVAGFNEQFF	.	TRBV15	TRBJ2-1	few
TGTGCCAGCAGCTGGGTAGGGTCCAGAGAGACCCAGTACTTC	CASSWVGSRETQYF	.	TRBV7-2	TRBJ2-5	few
TGTGCCAGTATGGCCCGGGATCTGGAGCAGTACTTC	CASMARDLEQYF	.	TRBV19	TRBJ2-7	few
TGCAGTGCCCGTGGGGGCGAGCAGTACTTC	CSARGGEQYF	.	TRBV20-1	TRBJ2-7	.
TGTGCCAGCAGCCCTGGCGGGCTAACTCCGGGTGAGCAGTTCTTC	CASSPGGLTPGEQFF	.	TRBV9	TRBJ2-1	.
TGCAGCTGTCCCGGACTTCTCAATGAGCAGTTCTTC	CSCPGLLNEQFF	.	TRBV29-1	TRBJ2-1	.
TGTGCTAGTGGTTTGGCAACAGGGATCAGGAACACTGAAGCTTTCTTT	CASGLATGIRNTEAFF	.	TRBV12-5	TRBJ1-1	.
TGTGCCAGCAGCTTTGGCGGGGGTTTCTACGAGCAGTACTTC	CASSFGGGFYEQYF	TRBD2	TRBV7-9	TRBJ2-7	.
TGTGCCAGCCTTGGGACAGGCACCACGGGTGGCTACACCTTC	CASLGTGTTGGYTF	TRBD1	TRBV2	TRBJ1-2	.
TGCAGCGTTGAAGCTGGCACAGATACGCAGTATTTT	CSVEAGTDTQYF	.	TRBV29-1	TRBJ2-3	.
TGCGCCAGCAGCTTGGAGGCTAGCGGAGCTTCCTACGAGCAGTACTTC	CASSLEASGASYEQYF	TRBD2	TRBV5-1	TRBJ2-7	.
TGTGCCAGCAGCCAAAGGAGAGATGAGCAGTTCTTC	CASSQRRDEQFF	.	TRBV14	TRBJ2-1	.
TGCGCCAGCAGCCATGACCCCGGGGCCTACGAGCAGTACTTC	CASSHDPGAYEQYF	.	TRBV4-1	TRBJ2-7	.
TGCGCCAGCAGCCAAGGGCCCTGGACAGGGCAGGCTTTCTTT	CASSQGPWTGQAFF	TRBD1	TRBV4-1	TRBJ1-1	.
TGCGCCAGCAGCCAAGAGGGGGGAGGGGGCTATTATGGCTACACCTTC	CASSQEGGGGYYGYTF	TRBD1	TRBV4-1	TRBJ1-2	.
TGCAGCGTTGCCGCCCCGGGTGACTATGGCTACACCTTC	CSVAAPGDYGYTF	.	TRBV29-1	TRBJ1-2	.
TGTGCCAGCAGCTTGGGGGGACAGGGAAAGCCCCAGCATTTT	CASSLGGQGKPQHF	TRBD1	TRBV5-6	TRBJ1-5	.
TGCGCCAGCAGCTTAGACGGGATTGAGACCCAGTACTTC	CASSLDGIETQYF	.	TRBV5-1	TRBJ2-5	.
TGTGCCAGCCAGACTCAGGACGGTTTGCGTTACACCTTC	CASQTQDGLRYTF	.	TRBV6-5	TRBJ1-2	.
TGTGCCAGCAGCCCCGGGACAGGGTTCTCCTACGAGCAGTACTTC	CASSPGTGFSYEQYF	TRBD1	TRBV7-9	TRBJ2-7	few
TGTGCCAGCAGTGATTCCTCCGGGACAGTTAACGAGCCCCAGCATTTT	CASSDSSGTVNEPQHF	TRBD1	TRBV6-1	TRBJ1-5	.
TGTGCCACCGGGGGGACCACCGGGGAGCTGTTTTTT	CATGGTTGELFF	TRBD2	TRBV27	TRBJ2-2	.
TGCGCCAGCAGCCAAGAAGGAGCAGGCGCTGAAGCTTTCTTT	CASSQEGAGAEAFF	.	TRBV4-1	TRBJ1-1	.
TGTGCCAGCAGTTCGTCTGGCTACACCTTC	CASSSSGYTF	.	TRBV25-1	TRBJ1-2	.
TGTGCCAGCAGCCCCGCGGGGGGCTACTATGGCTACACCTTC	CASSPAGGYYGYTF	.	TRBV7-2	TRBJ1-2	.
TGTGCCAGCGAAGCGGGACAGGGGAGAAACATTCAGTACTTC	CASEAGQGRNIQYF	TRBD1	TRBV9	TRBJ2-4	few
TGTGCCAGCAGTTTACAGCCGGGCGGGGATGAGCAGTTCTTC	CASSLQPGGDEQFF	.	TRBV27	TRBJ2-1	.
TGTGCCAGCAGTCTCGGGGCCTCCTACGAGCAGTACTTC	CASSLGASYEQYF	.	TRBV2	TRBJ2-7	.
TGTGCCAGCAGCCGGAAGGACAGCACAGATACGCAGTATTTT	CASSRKDSTDTQYF	.	TRBV14	TRBJ2-3	few
TGTGCCAGCAGCCTAGAGGAGAGCTCCTACGAGCAGTACTTC	CASSLEESSYEQYF	.	TRBV7-9	TRBJ2-7	few
TGTGCCAGCAGCTCCCCGGGACAGGGTTACAATGAGCAGTTCTTC	CASSSPGQGYNEQFF	TRBD1	TRBV5-4	TRBJ2-1	.
TGTGCCAGCAGTTTGTGGGGGGATCAGCCCCAGCATTTT	CASSLWGDQPQHF	.	TRBV27	TRBJ1-5	.
TGCAGCGTCGCCGGGACAGATAACAATCAGCCCCAGCATTTT	CSVAGTDNNQPQHF	TRBD1	TRBV29-1	TRBJ1-5	few
TGCGCCAGCAGCCCCAGCGACGGGGGGTCCTACAATGAGCAGTTCTTC	CASSPSDGGSYNEQFF	TRBD2	TRBV4-1	TRBJ2-1	.
TGTGCCATCGGGGACGCTAACTATGGCTACACCTTC	CAIGDANYGYTF	.	TRBV10-3	TRBJ1-2	few
TGCGCCAGCAGCCAAGAGTGGCCCAGCTCCTACAATGAGCAGTTCTTC	CASSQEWPSSYNEQFF	.	TRBV4-1	TRBJ2-1	few
TGTGCCAGCAGTGAGCCTTCGGGGGGGAACACCGGGGAGCTGTTTTTT	CASSEPSGGNTGELFF	TRBD2	TRBV25-1	TRBJ2-2	.
TGTGCCAGCAGTGGGTCCGGATCGGGTTACGAGCAGTACTTC	CASSGSGSGYEQYF	.	TRBV2	TRBJ2-7	.
TGCGCCAGCAGCTTGGTGAGGAATGAGCAGTTCTTC	CASSLVRNEQFF	.	TRBV5-1	TRBJ2-1	.
TGCGCCAGCAGCTTGGACTCTTCAGATACGCAGTATTTT	CASSLDSSDTQYF	.	TRBV5-1	TRBJ2-3	once
TGTGCCAGCAGTGACTCGTCGGGGGGCACAGATACGCAGTATTTT	CASSDSSGGTDTQYF	.	TRBV6-4	TRBJ2-3	few
TGTGCCAGCAGCCCCGGACAGGGCTACTACGAGCAGTACTTC	CASSPGQGYYEQYF	TRBD1	TRBV7-2	TRBJ2-7	few
TGTGCCAGCAGCTCTACAGGGCCTGAGCAGTACTTC	CASSSTGPEQYF	.	TRBV7-9	TRBJ2-7	.
TGCAGCGTTGAAACAAAACGTCCCCTGGAGCAGTTCTTC	CSVETKRPLEQFF	.	TRBV29-1	TRBJ2-1	.
TGTGCCAGCGGGGGGAATCAGCCCCAGCATTTT	CASGGNQPQHF	.	TRBV6-1	TRBJ1-5	.
TGTGCCAGCAGTTACGGTAACGGGTTGAACACTGAAGCTTTCTTT	CASSYGNGLNTEAFF	.	TRBV6-6	TRBJ1-1	few
TGTGCCAGCGGGGAAAAGGGCACTGAAGCTTTCTTT	CASGEKGTEAFF	.	TRBV7-9	TRBJ1-1	.
TGTGCCAGCAGTTACAACAGGGGGGAGACCCAGTACTTC	CASSYNRGETQYF	TRBD1	TRBV6-5	TRBJ2-5	.
TGTGCCAGCGGACAGTTGAACACTGAAGCTTTCTTT	CASGQLNTEAFF	.	TRBV2	TRBJ1-1	few